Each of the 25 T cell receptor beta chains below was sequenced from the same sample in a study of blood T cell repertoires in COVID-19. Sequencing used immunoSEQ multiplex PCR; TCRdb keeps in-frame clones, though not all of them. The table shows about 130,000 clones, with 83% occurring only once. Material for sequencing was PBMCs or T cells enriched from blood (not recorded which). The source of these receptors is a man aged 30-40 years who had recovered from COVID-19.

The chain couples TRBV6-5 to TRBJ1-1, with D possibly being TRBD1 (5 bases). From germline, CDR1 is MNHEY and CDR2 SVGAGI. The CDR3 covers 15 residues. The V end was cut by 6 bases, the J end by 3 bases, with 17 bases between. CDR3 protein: CASSKNGGVYTEAFF. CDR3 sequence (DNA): TGTGCCAGCAGCAAAAACGGGGGAGTTTACACTGAAGCTTTCTTT.

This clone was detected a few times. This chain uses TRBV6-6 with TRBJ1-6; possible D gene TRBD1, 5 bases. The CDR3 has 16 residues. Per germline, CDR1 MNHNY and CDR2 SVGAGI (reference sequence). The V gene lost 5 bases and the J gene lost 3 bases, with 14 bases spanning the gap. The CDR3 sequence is CASSPGGVNYNSPLHF. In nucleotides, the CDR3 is TGTGCCAGCAGTCCGGGGGGGGTGAACTATAATTCACCCCTCCACTTT.

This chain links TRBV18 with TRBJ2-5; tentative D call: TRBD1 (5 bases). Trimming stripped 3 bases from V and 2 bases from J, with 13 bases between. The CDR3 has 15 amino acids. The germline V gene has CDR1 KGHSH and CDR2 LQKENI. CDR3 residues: CASSPGANLQETQYF. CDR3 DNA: TGTGCCAGCTCACCTGGGGCAAACCTGCAAGAGACCCAGTACTTC.

The CDR3 spells CASSRTGFAGANVLTF. The DNA of the CDR3 is TGTGCCAGCAGTAGGACAGGGTTCGCTGGGGCCAACGTCCTGACTTTC. The chain has TRBV2 and TRBJ2-6, with TRBD1 matching 8 bases. V dropped 5 bases and J dropped 2; count of bases not matched to a gene: 5. The CDR3 is 16 residues long. From germline, CDR1 is SNHLY and CDR2 FYNNEI.

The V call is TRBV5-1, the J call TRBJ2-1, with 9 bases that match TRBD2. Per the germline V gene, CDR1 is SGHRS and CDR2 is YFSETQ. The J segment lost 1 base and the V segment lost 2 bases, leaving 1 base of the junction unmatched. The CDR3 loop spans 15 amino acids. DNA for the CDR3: TGCGCCAGCAGCTTTCTAGCGGGGTCCTACAATGAGCAGTTCTTC. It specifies CASSFLAGSYNEQFF.

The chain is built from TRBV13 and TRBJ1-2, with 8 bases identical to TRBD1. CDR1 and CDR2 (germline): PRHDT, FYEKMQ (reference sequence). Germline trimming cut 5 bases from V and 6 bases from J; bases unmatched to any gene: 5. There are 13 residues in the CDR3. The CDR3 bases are TGTGCCAGCAGCCTGGACAGGGTAAATGGCTACACCTTC. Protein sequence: CASSLDRVNGYTF.

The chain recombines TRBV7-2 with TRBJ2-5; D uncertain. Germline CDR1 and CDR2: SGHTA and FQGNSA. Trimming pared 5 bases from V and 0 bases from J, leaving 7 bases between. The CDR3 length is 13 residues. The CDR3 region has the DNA TGTGCCAGCAGCCCCCGGTACCAAGAGACCCAGTACTTC. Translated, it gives CASSPRYQETQYF. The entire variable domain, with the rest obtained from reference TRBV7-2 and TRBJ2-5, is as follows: GAGVSQSPSNKVTEKGKDVELRCDPISGHTALYWYRQSLGQGLEFLIYFQGNSAPDKSGLPSDRFSAERTGGSVSTLTIQRTQQEDSAVYLCASSPRYQETQYFGPGTRLLVL.

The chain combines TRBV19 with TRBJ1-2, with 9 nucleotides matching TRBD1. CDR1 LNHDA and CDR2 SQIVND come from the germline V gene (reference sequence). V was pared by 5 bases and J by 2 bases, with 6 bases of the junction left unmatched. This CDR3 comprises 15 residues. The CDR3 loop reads CASSDPGTGNYGYTF. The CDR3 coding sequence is TGTGCCAGTAGTGACCCCGGGACAGGGAACTATGGCTACACCTTC.

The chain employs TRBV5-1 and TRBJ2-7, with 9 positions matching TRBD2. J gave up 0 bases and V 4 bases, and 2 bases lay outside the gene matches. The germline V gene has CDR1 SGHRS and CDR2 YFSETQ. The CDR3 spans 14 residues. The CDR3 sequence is CASSTTSGSYEQYF. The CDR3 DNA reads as TGCGCCAGCAGCACGACTAGCGGCTCCTACGAGCAGTACTTC.

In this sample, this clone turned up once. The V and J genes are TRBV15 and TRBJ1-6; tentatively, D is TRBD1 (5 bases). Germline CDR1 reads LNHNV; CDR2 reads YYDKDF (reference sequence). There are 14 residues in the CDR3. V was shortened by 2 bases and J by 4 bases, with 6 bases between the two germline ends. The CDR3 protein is CATSRRQYNSPLHF. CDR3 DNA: TGTGCCACCAGCAGAAGACAGTATAATTCACCCCTCCACTTT.

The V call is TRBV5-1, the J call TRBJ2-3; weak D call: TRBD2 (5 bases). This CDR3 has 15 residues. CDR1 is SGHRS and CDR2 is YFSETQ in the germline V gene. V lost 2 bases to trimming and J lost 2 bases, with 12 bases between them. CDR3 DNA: TGCGCCAGCAGCTTCGGGGTAGCGTACACAGATACGCAGTATTTT. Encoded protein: CASSFGVAYTDTQYF.

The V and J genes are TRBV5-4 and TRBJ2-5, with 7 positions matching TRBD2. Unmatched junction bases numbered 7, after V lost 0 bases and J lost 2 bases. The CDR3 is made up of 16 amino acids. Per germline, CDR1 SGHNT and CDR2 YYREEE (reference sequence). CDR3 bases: TGTGCCAGCAGCTTGGGTGCGGGAGTTCAGCAAGAGACCCAGTACTTC. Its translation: CASSLGAGVQQETQYF. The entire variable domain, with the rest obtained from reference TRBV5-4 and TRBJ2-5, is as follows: ETGVTQSPTHLIKTRGQQVTLRCSSQSGHNTVSWYQQALGQGPQFIFQYYREEENGRGNFPPRFSGLQFPNYSSELNVNALELDDSALYLCASSLGAGVQQETQYFGPGTRLLVL.

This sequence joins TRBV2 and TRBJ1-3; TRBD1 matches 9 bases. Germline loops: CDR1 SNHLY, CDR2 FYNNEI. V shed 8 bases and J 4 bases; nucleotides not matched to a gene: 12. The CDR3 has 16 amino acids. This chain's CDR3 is CASGGQGRSVGNTIYF. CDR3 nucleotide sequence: TGTGCCAGCGGAGGACAGGGGCGGTCGGTCGGAAACACCATATATTTT.

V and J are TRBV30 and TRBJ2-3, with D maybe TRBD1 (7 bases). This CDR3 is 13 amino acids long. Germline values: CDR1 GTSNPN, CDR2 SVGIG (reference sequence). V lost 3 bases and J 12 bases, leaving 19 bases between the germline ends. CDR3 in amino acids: CAWSPGGGPRQYF. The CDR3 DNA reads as TGTGCCTGGAGCCCAGGAGGGGGCCCCCGCCAGTATTTT.

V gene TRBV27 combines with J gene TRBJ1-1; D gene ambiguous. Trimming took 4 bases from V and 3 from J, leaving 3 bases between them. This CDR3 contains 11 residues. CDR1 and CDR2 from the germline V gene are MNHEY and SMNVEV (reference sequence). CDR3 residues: CASSSYTEAFF. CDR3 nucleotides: TGTGCCAGCAGTTCGTACACTGAAGCTTTCTTT.

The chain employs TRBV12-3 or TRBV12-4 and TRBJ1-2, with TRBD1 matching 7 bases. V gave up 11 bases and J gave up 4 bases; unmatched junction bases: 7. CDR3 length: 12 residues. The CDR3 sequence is CAGTKGAYGYTF. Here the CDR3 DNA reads TGTGCCGGCACCAAGGGGGCCTATGGCTACACCTTC.

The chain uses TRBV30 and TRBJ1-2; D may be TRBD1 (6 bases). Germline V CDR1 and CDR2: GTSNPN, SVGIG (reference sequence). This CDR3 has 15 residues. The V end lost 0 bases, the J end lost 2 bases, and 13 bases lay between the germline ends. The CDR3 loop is CAWSVKQGLNYGYTF. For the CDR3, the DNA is TGTGCCTGGAGTGTAAAACAGGGCCTAAACTATGGCTACACCTTC.

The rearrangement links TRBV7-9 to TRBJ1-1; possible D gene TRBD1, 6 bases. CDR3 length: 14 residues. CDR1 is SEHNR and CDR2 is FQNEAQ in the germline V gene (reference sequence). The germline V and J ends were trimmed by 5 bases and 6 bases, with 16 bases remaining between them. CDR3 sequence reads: CASSRRDTVAEAFF. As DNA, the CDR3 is TGTGCCAGCAGCCGCAGGGACACCGTTGCTGAAGCTTTCTTT.

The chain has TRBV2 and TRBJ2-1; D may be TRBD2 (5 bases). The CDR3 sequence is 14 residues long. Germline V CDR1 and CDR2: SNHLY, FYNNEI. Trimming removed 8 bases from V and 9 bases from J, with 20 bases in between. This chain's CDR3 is CASDYGPGSSEQFF. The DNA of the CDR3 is TGTGCCAGCGACTACGGACCGGGTAGCAGTGAGCAGTTCTTC.

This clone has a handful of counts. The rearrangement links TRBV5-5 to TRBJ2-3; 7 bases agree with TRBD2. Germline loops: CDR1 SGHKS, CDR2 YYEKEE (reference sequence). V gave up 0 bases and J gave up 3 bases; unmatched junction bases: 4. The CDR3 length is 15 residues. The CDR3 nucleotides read TGTGCCAGCAGCTTGGGTGGGGGGGTGACAGATACGCAGTATTTT. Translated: CASSLGGGVTDTQYF.

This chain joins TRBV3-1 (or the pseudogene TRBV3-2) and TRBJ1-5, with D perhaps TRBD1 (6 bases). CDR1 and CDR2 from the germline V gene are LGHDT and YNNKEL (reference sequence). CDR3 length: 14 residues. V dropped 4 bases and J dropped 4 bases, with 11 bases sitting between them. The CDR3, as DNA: TGTGCCAGCAGCCCGGGACACCAGAATCAGCCCCAGCATTTT. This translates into CASSPGHQNQPQHF.

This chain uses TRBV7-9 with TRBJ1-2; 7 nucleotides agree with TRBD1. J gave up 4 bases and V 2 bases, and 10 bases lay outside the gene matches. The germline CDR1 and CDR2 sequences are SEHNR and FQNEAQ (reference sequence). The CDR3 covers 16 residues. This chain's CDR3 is CASSLSRDSSLYGYTF. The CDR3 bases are TGTGCCAGCAGCTTATCCCGGGACAGCTCTCTCTATGGCTACACCTTC.

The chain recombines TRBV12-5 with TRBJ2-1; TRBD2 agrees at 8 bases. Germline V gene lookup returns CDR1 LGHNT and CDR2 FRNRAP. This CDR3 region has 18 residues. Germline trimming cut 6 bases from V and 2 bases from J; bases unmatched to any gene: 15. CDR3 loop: CASGPHPLAGRPYNEQFF. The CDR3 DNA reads TGTGCTAGTGGACCCCACCCCTTAGCGGGGAGACCCTACAATGAGCAGTTCTTC. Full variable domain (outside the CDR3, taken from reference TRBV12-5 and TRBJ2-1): DARVTQTPRHKVTEMGQEVTMRCQPILGHNTVFWYRQTMMQGLELLAYFRNRAPLDDSGMPKDRFSAEMPDATLATLKIQPSEPRDSAVYFCASGPHPLAGRPYNEQFFGPGTRLTVL.

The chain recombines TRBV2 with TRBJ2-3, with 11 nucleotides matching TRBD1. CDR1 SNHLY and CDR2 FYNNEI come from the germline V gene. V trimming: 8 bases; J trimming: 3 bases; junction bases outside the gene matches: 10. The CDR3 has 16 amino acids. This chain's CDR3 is CASHPRTGGATDTQYF. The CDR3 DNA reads TGTGCCAGCCACCCTAGGACAGGGGGCGCAACAGATACGCAGTATTTT.

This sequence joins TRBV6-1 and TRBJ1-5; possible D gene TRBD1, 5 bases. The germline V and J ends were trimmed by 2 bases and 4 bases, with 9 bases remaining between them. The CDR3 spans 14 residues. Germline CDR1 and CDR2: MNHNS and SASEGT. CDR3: CASSESRVNQPQHF. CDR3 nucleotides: TGTGCCAGCAGTGAAAGCAGGGTTAATCAGCCCCAGCATTTT.